The clone carrying this TCR beta chain was seen a few times. Its specificity is unknown. These data belong to a study of response to subunit inactivated influenza vaccine. Study outcomes and limitations: Each seasonal flu vaccination may recruit only limited new T cells, authors suggested.

The V and J ends lost 5 bases and 2 bases, in that order; junction bases with no gene match: 13. Germline values: CDR1 SGHVS, CDR2 FNYEAQ. CDR3 length equals 18 residues. MiXCR was run by TCRdb on the RT-PCR reads, yielding one entry per CDR3 protein. The data hold 450,000 to 600,000 distinct CDR3 sequences, with less than 7.5% observed a single time. V and J are TRBV7-6 and TRBJ2-5; 11 nucleotides agree with TRBD2. The TCR originated in a man aged 50 to 75 who received an inactivated influenza vaccine. Source: PBMCs from blood, taken less than 25 months after vaccination. The CDR3 sequence is CASSPLPGLADSQETQYF. As DNA, the CDR3 is TGTGCCAGCAGCCCACTCCCGGGACTAGCGGATTCACAAGAGACCCAGTACTTC.